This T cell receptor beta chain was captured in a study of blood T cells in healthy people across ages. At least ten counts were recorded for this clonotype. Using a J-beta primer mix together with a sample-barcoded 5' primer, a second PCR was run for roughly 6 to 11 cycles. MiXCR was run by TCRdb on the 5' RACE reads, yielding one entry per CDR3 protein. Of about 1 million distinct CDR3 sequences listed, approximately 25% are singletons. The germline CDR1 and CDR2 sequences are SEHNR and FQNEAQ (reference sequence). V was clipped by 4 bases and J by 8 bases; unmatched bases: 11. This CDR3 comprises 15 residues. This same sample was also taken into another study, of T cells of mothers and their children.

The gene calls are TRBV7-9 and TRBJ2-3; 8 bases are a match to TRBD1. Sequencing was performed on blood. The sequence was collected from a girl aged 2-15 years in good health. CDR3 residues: CASSSTGGSMGTQYF. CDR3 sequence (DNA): TGTGCCAGCAGCTCTACAGGGGGTTCGATGGGTACGCAGTATTTT. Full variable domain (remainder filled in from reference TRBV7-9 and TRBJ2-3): DTGVSQNPRHKITKRGQNVTFRCDPISEHNRLYWYRQTLGQGPEFLTYFQNEAQLEKSRLLSDRFSAERPKGSFSTLEIQRTEQGDSAMYLCASSSTGGSMGTQYFGPGTRLTVL.